A single sample gave rise to the 20 T cell receptor beta chains below, sequenced in a study of radiotherapy plus CTLA-4 blockade in lung cancer. TCRdb's table, derived via immunoSEQ multiplex PCR, lists solely in-frame clones and lacks some. Of 75,000 to 100,000 clones in the sample, 65% to 85% were seen once. Sequencing was performed on peripheral blood, taken from a patient treated with radiotherapy plus ipilimumab. The origin of the receptors is a human donor with non-small cell lung cancer who had a partial response to radiotherapy plus ipilimumab. Some clones in this sample may be carry-over from other donors' samples.

The CDR3 sequence: CASSWAGDGEQYF. CDR3 coding DNA: TGTGCCAGCAGTTGGGCGGGGGATGGCGAGCAGTACTTC. The J gene is TRBJ2-7, the V gene TRBV2, with TRBD2 matching 7 bases. This CDR3 comprises 13 residues. With V trimmed by 5 bases and J by 6 bases, 7 bases remained unmatched. Germline V gene data show CDR1 as SNHLY and CDR2 as FYNNEI.

V gene TRBV28 combines with J gene TRBJ2-5, with D possibly being TRBD2 (5 bases). Trimming removed 7 bases at V and 5 bases at J, with 23 bases between. CDR1 is MDHEN, CDR2 SYDVKM, per germline. This CDR3 is built from 16 residues. The CDR3 spells CASTSLGRANPETQYF. The DNA of the CDR3 is TGTGCCAGCACCTCGTTAGGGCGGGCAAACCCGGAGACCCAGTACTTC.

The rearrangement uses TRBV5-1 and TRBJ2-6; no definite D call. The CDR3 extends over 16 amino acids. The V end lost 4 bases, the J end lost 1 base, and 12 bases lay between the germline ends. CDR1 and CDR2 (germline): SGHRS, YFSETQ. The CDR3 DNA reads TGCGCCAGCAGCCCATCAGTGCTTTCTGGGGCCAACGTCCTGACTTTC. This encodes CASSPSVLSGANVLTF.

The chain has TRBV5-1 and TRBJ1-1, with 8 bases aligning to TRBD1. Germline loops: CDR1 SGHRS, CDR2 YFSETQ. This CDR3 is 14 amino acids long. Trimming at V came to 3 bases and at J to 1 base, leaving 2 bases not matched to a gene. DNA of the CDR3: TGCGCCAGCAGCTCACAGGGGGGGAACACTGAAGCTTTCTTT. Protein product: CASSSQGGNTEAFF.

The CDR3 bases are TGTGCCAGCAGTTTAGGTTATAGCGGGGGTACGCAGTATTTT. This sequence encodes CASSLGYSGGTQYF. The rearrangement links TRBV28 to TRBJ2-3; 9 nucleotides align to TRBD2. The length of the CDR3 is 14 residues. Germline values: CDR1 MDHEN, CDR2 SYDVKM. V gave up 2 bases and J gave up 8 bases; unmatched junction bases: 5.

This chain joins TRBV4-2 and TRBJ2-7; possible D gene TRBD2, 7 bases. The germline V gene has CDR1 LGHNA and CDR2 YNFKEQ. The germline V and J ends were trimmed by 1 base and 7 bases, with 20 bases remaining between them. This CDR3 has 16 residues. DNA of the CDR3: TGTGCCAGCAGCCAAGCCCAACGCGGGGGCCAACGGGAGCAGTACTTC. This gives the protein CASSQAQRGGQREQYF.

This clone was recorded only once. The chain links TRBV27 to TRBJ2-3; TRBD2 might be the D (6 bases). Trimming stripped 6 bases from V and 0 bases from J, with 16 bases between. Germline lookup yields CDR1 MNHEY and CDR2 SMNVEV (reference sequence). CDR3 size: 16 residues. CDR3 in amino acids: CASRYKGLQSTDTQYF. The CDR3 bases are TGTGCCAGCAGGTATAAGGGACTGCAGAGCACAGATACGCAGTATTTT.

This rearrangement joins TRBV11-2 to TRBJ2-7; maybe TRBD1 (6 bases). CDR3 length: 15 amino acids. V was cut by 7 bases and J by 3 bases, with 19 bases left in between. Germline V lookup: CDR1 SGHAT, CDR2 FQNNGV. The CDR3, as DNA: TGTGCCAGCACCTCACAGGGCCGAGCGGACTACGAGCAGTACTTC. It specifies CASTSQGRADYEQYF.

The chain links TRBV18 to TRBJ2-7, with TRBD1 identical over 10 bases. The CDR3 runs to 15 residues. V was clipped by 3 bases and J by 7 bases; unmatched bases: 9. The germline V gene encodes CDR1 KGHSH and CDR2 LQKENI. The CDR3 bases are TGTGCCAGCTCACCGAGAAGGGACAGGGGCGGAGAGCAGTACTTC. Translated, it gives CASSPRRDRGGEQYF.

The J gene is TRBJ1-1, the V gene TRBV11-2, with D unclear. Germline V gene data show CDR1 as SGHAT and CDR2 as FQNNGV. Trimming left V 4 bases short and J 1 base short, with 7 bases between. The CDR3 has 13 residues. The CDR3 DNA reads TGTGCCAGCAGCTGGTCAGGGAACACTGAAGCTTTCTTT. It codes for CASSWSGNTEAFF.

The chain employs TRBV6-5 and TRBJ2-1, with 7 bases identical to TRBD1. The CDR3 spans 14 residues. Trimming cost V 4 bases and J 9 bases; bases outside gene matches: 9. Germline V gives CDR1 MNHEY, CDR2 SVGAGI. The CDR3 reads CASSWGQSRSEQFF. The CDR3, as DNA: TGTGCCAGCAGTTGGGGACAGTCGCGAAGTGAGCAGTTCTTC.

The J gene is TRBJ2-3, the V gene TRBV2; weak D call: TRBD1 (5 bases). The CDR3 extends over 15 amino acids. The V gene lost 6 bases and the J gene lost 3 bases, with 16 bases spanning the gap. Germline CDR1 SNHLY, CDR2 FYNNEI. The CDR3 region has the DNA TGTGCCAGCAGCGAGCAGGGCCTAGGTACAGATACGCAGTATTTT. It yields the protein CASSEQGLGTDTQYF.

V gene TRBV28 combines with J gene TRBJ2-7; TRBD1 agrees at 7 bases. CDR3 length equals 15 residues. Germline V gene data show CDR1 as MDHEN and CDR2 as SYDVKM. Trimming took 6 bases from V and 2 from J; bases not matched to a gene: 10. CDR3 residues: CASRETGEGAYEQYF. In DNA form, the CDR3 reads TGTGCCAGCAGGGAAACAGGGGAAGGGGCCTACGAGCAGTACTTC.

This clone was found a few times. The chain uses TRBV23-1 and TRBJ2-7, with 10 bases matching TRBD2. TRBV23-1 counts as an open reading frame of uncertain function. This CDR3 comprises 21 residues. V was pared by 7 bases and J by 1 base, with 25 bases of the junction left unmatched. The CDR3 DNA is TGCGCCAGCAACTTATTCCGACCTACTAGCGGGAATTCAAGGAGGTCCTACGAGCAGTACTTC. Amino acid sequence: CASNLFRPTSGNSRRSYEQYF.

The V and J genes are TRBV7-9 and TRBJ2-5; tentative D call: TRBD1 (5 bases). Germline V lookup: CDR1 SEHNR, CDR2 FQNEAQ (reference sequence). The CDR3 spans 13 residues. CDR3 DNA sequence: TGTGCAATAGACATTGGGGCCCAAGAGACCCAGTACTTC. This sequence encodes CAIDIGAQETQYF.

The chain's CDR3 is CASSPPGTGFINEQFF. CDR3 DNA: TGTGCCAGCAGTCCTCCCGGGACAGGGTTTATCAATGAGCAGTTCTTC. The chain links TRBV14 to TRBJ2-1; TRBD1 matches at 9 bases. The CDR3 contains 16 residues. Trimming cost V 6 bases and J 6 bases; bases outside gene matches: 12. CDR1 and CDR2 from the germline V gene are SGHDN and FVKESK. Full variable domain (missing parts from reference TRBV14 and TRBJ2-1): EAGVTQFPSHSVIEKGQTVTLRCDPISGHDNLYWYRRVMGKEIKFLLHFVKESKQDESGMPNNRFLAERTGGTYSTLKVQPAELEDSGVYFCASSPPGTGFINEQFFGPGTRLTVL.

This clone was seen a handful of times. V is TRBV7-2 and J is TRBJ1-3; a weak D match, TRBD1 (6 bases). Germline values: CDR1 SGHTA, CDR2 FQGNSA. This CDR3 has 16 amino acids. V was trimmed by 1 base and J by 0 bases, leaving 10 bases between them. Written as DNA, the CDR3 is TGTGCCAGCAGCTTAGACAGGGTAAACTCTGGAAACACCATATATTTT. Amino acid sequence: CASSLDRVNSGNTIYF.

This clone was found a few times. The chain has TRBV25-1 and TRBJ1-6; 10 nucleotides agree with TRBD1. This CDR3 spans 14 amino acids. Trimming at V came to 5 bases and at J to 9 bases, leaving 4 bases not matched to a gene. The V gene's germline CDR1 is MGHDK and CDR2 SYGVNS. The CDR3 nucleotides are TGTGCCAGCAGTCTGGGACAGGGGAGTTCACCCCTCCACTTT. It is translated as CASSLGQGSSPLHF.

This clone turned up a few times. The chain recombines TRBV11-2 with TRBJ2-7, with D possibly TRBD2 on 7 matching bases. CDR1 SGHAT and CDR2 FQNNGV come from the germline V gene. Trimming took 3 bases from V and 4 from J, leaving 16 bases between them. This CDR3 is built from 15 residues. This CDR3 reads CASSFWGGLGYEQYF. CDR3 bases: TGTGCCAGCAGCTTTTGGGGGGGGCTTGGGTACGAGCAGTACTTC.

The rearrangement joins TRBV12-5 to TRBJ2-1; 8 bases match TRBD2. The CDR3 has 15 residues. From germline, CDR1 is LGHNT and CDR2 FRNRAP. The V segment lost 4 bases and the J segment 1 base; nucleotides outside the gene matches: 3. The CDR3 DNA reads TGTGCTAGTGGTTCCCAGCGGGGGTCCTACAATGAGCAGTTCTTC. It specifies CASGSQRGSYNEQFF.